This TCR beta chain derives from a study of metastatic and nonmetastatic thyroid tumors. Thyroid surgery had not been preceded by any treatment in any patient. Under the authors' procedure: Building a distant-metastasis classifier for papillary thyroid cancer drew on CDR3 differences across clinicopathological groups. TCRdb re-called the PCR reads through MiXCR. TCRdb's processing, not the study's, gives the V and J calls here. The sample gives around 19,000 clones, 15% to 19% of which show up once; about 36% is in the top ten. Note on this clone: One end of the junction varies from germline; a read error may be responsible.

The CDR3 is made up of 14 amino acids. Looked up from germline, CDR1 is DFQATT and CDR2 is SNEGSKA (reference sequence). Sequenced input: blood. The chain couples TRBV20-1 to TRBJ2-7; TRBD2 agrees at 11 bases. This receptor was taken from a female donor with papillary thyroid cancer or a benign thyroid nodule (not recorded which). Some clones in this sample may be carry-over from other donors' samples. CDR3 residues: CSARGLAGSYEQYF. The CDR3 nucleotides are TGCAGTGCCAGAGGACTAGCGGGCTCCTACGAGCAGTACTTC.